These T cell receptor beta chains were read from a single sample in a study of blood T cell repertoires in COVID-19. TCRdb's table, derived via immunoSEQ multiplex PCR, lists solely in-frame clones and lacks some. The sample holds roughly 250,000 clones; under 90% are singletons and the top ten take 2.5% to 3%. The specimen sequenced was peripheral blood. Every receptor here comes from a woman aged 55-69 years with active or convalescent COVID-19. CDR3s include the opening cysteine and the closing phenylalanine or tryptophan. A D gene is named only where the DNA matches it firmly. The listing skips clone size in some rows; elsewhere it reads once, few, many or a size class.

J,size,V,D,CDR3,DNA
TRBJ1-3,.,TRBV5-5,TRBD1,CASSLEGAPLYF,TGTGCCAGCAGCTTGGAGGGGGCTCCCCTATATTTT
TRBJ2-1,few,TRBV5-1,TRBD2,CASSFGGGAYNEQFF,TGCGCCAGCAGCTTTGGCGGGGGGGCCTACAATGAGCAGTTCTTC
TRBJ2-1,.,TRBV5-1,TRBD2,CASSLGGGAYNEQFF,TGCGCCAGCAGCTTGGGCGGGGGGGCCTACAATGAGCAGTTCTTC
TRBJ1-2,.,TRBV29-1,.,CSLADPGGYTF,TGCAGCTTAGCGGATCCTGGAGGCTACACCTTC
TRBJ1-4,.,TRBV6-6,.,CASRSRNNEKLFF,TGTGCCAGCAGGAGCAGGAATAATGAAAAACTGTTTTTT
TRBJ2-7,.,TRBV11-2,TRBD2,CASSLYVAGGHLSYEQYF,TGTGCCAGCAGCTTATACGTAGCGGGGGGGCACCTCTCCTACGAGCAGTACTTC
TRBJ2-2,.,TRBV30,.,CAWSIRRANTGELFF,TGTGCCTGGAGTATTCGGCGGGCGAACACCGGGGAGCTGTTTTTT
TRBJ2-3,.,TRBV12-5,.,CASAGGPTDTQYF,TGTGCTAGTGCCGGGGGGCCCACAGATACGCAGTATTTT
TRBJ1-1,.,TRBV15,TRBD1,CAIGTVFAEAFF,TGTGCCATCGGGACAGTCTTTGCTGAAGCTTTCTTT
TRBJ2-3,.,TRBV6-4,TRBD2,CASSDPPLLAGAPDTQYF,TGTGCCAGCAGTGACCCACCACTTCTAGCGGGGGCGCCAGATACGCAGTATTTT
TRBJ1-2,.,TRBV5-6,TRBD1,CASTGDRVKGGYTF,TGTGCCAGCACCGGGGACAGGGTGAAGGGTGGCTACACCTTC
TRBJ2-7,.,TRBV3-1/TRBV3-2,TRBD1,CASSQDLLDRAYEQYF,TGTGCCAGCAGCCAAGACTTACTAGACAGGGCCTACGAGCAGTACTTC
TRBJ1-5,.,TRBV6-6,TRBD1,CASSPIFQTGMGYSNQPQHF,TGTGCCAGCAGTCCCATCTTCCAGACAGGGATGGGTTATAGCAATCAGCCCCAGCATTTT
TRBJ2-7,once,TRBV18,TRBD1,CASSRDRKLHEQYF,TGTGCCAGCTCACGGGACAGGAAGTTGCACGAGCAGTACTTC
TRBJ2-2,once,TRBV7-9,.,CASSRFTTGELFF,TGTGCCAGCAGCCGGTTTACCACCGGGGAGCTGTTTTTT
TRBJ2-7,.,TRBV6-5,.,CASSYDRLREQYF,TGTGCCAGCAGTTACGATCGGTTGCGCGAGCAGTACTTC
TRBJ2-5,.,TRBV7-8,.,CASSLGSVAQYF,TGTGCCAGCAGCCTCGGTAGTGTTGCCCAGTACTTC
TRBJ1-2,.,TRBV9,.,CASSGQPDNYGYTF,TGTGCCAGCAGCGGACAGCCTGATAACTATGGCTACACCTTC
TRBJ2-3,.,TRBV11-2,.,CASSLALRVGAGTQYF,TGTGCCAGCAGCTTAGCCCTCCGGGTTGGGGCAGGTACGCAGTATTTT
TRBJ1-1,.,TRBV6-5,.,CASSYGGSMNTEAFF,TGTGCCAGCAGTTACGGGGGCAGTATGAACACTGAAGCTTTCTTT
TRBJ1-5,.,TRBV6-2/TRBV6-3,.,CASSYRGALGQPQHF,TGTGCCAGCAGTTATCGGGGGGCGCTGGGTCAGCCCCAGCATTTT
TRBJ2-5,.,TRBV9,.,CASSGLTGQYF,TGTGCCAGCAGCGGATTAACGGGGCAGTACTTC
TRBJ1-5,.,TRBV19,TRBD1,CASSIGGGGQPQHF,TGTGCCAGTAGTATAGGAGGGGGCGGGCAGCCCCAGCATTTT
TRBJ1-1,few,TRBV7-2,.,CASSPGLMGTEAFF,TGTGCCAGCAGCCCGGGGTTGATGGGGACTGAAGCTTTCTTT
TRBJ2-7,.,TRBV15,.,CATSVGQTYEQYF,TGTGCCACCAGCGTAGGACAGACCTACGAGCAGTACTTC
TRBJ2-1,.,TRBV11-2,TRBD2,CASSLVLAASYNEQFF,TGTGCCAGCAGCTTAGTGCTAGCGGCTTCCTACAATGAGCAGTTCTTC
TRBJ1-1,.,TRBV12-5,.,CASGPSSSVPEAFF,TGTGCTAGTGGGCCAAGTAGCAGCGTCCCTGAAGCTTTCTTT
TRBJ2-7,.,TRBV3-1/TRBV3-2,.,CASSQDRSSYEQYF,TGTGCCAGCAGCCAAGATCGGAGCTCCTACGAGCAGTACTTC
TRBJ2-7,.,TRBV12-3/TRBV12-4,.,CASRTTGRQYF,TGTGCCAGCAGGACCACAGGGCGGCAGTACTTC
TRBJ1-4,.,TRBV5-1,TRBD1,CASQGQGNEKLFF,TGCGCCAGCCAGGGACAGGGGAATGAAAAACTGTTTTTT
TRBJ1-3,.,TRBV4-2,.,CASSQGGPISGNTIYF,TGTGCCAGCAGCCAAGGAGGGCCGATCTCTGGAAACACCATATATTTT
TRBJ2-7,.,TRBV11-2,.,CASSLGSSGGYEQYF,TGTGCCAGCAGCTTAGGAAGTTCAGGCGGGTACGAGCAGTACTTC
TRBJ2-3,.,TRBV6-4,.,CASSRLGGTDTQYF,TGTGCCAGCAGCCGCCTTGGGGGGACAGATACGCAGTATTTT
TRBJ2-7,.,TRBV7-9,.,CASSPGQTYEQYF,TGTGCCAGCAGCCCCGGACAAACCTACGAGCAGTACTTC
TRBJ1-4,.,TRBV3-1/TRBV3-2,TRBD1,CASSQEGGEEKLFF,TGTGCCAGCAGCCAAGAAGGGGGCGAAGAAAAACTGTTTTTT
TRBJ1-5,.,TRBV15,TRBD1,CATLRGGQSNQPQHF,TGTGCCACTCTAAGAGGGGGACAGAGCAATCAGCCCCAGCATTTT